Described below is a single T cell receptor (beta chain) sequence and its context. Its antigen is not known. Trimming cost V 5 bases and J 1 base; bases outside gene matches: 11. Germline CDR1 KGHSH, CDR2 LQKENI. The CDR3 runs to 17 residues. This sample stems from a study of T cell responses to AZD1222 COVID-19 vaccine. Study-level points and caveats: A mostly white British donor set with more females was recruited, and clonal diversity was possibly underestimated. Repertoire collection took place solely once the T cell response had peaked.

Repertoires were generated with immunoSEQ multiplex PCR, while TCRdb's copy carries only in-frame clones and drops some. The sample holds about 270,000 clones; 85% to 95% are singletons and the top ten take roughly 0.51%. Second-dose intervals near 4 or 12 weeks were combined. The rearrangement joins TRBV18 to TRBJ1-1; TRBD1 matches at 9 bases. This TCR was sampled from an adult who received the AZD1222 COVID-19 vaccine. This sample comprised peripheral blood, obtained 28 days after the second AZD1222 dose. This CDR3 reads CASSATGTGIRNTEAFF. In DNA form, the CDR3 reads TGTGCCAGCTCAGCCACCGGGACAGGGATTAGGAACACTGAAGCTTTCTTT.